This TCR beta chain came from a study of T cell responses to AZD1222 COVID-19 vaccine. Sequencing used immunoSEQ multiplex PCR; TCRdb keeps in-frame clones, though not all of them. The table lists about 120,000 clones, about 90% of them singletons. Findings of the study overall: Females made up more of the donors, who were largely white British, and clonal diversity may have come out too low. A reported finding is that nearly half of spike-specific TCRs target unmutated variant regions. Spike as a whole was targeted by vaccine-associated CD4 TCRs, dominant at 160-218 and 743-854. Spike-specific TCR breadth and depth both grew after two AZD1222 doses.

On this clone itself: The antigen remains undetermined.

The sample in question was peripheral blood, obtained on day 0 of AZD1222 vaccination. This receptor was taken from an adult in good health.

The CDR3 here is CASSPRDSQETQYF. As DNA, the CDR3 is TGTGCCAGCAGCCCTAGGGACAGTCAAGAGACCCAGTACTTC. The rearrangement links TRBV7-8 to TRBJ2-5; 7 bases align to TRBD1. CDR3 length: 14 residues. Trimming removed 5 bases from V and 2 bases from J; junction bases left unmatched: 5. Germline CDR1 reads SGHVS; CDR2 reads FQNEAQ.